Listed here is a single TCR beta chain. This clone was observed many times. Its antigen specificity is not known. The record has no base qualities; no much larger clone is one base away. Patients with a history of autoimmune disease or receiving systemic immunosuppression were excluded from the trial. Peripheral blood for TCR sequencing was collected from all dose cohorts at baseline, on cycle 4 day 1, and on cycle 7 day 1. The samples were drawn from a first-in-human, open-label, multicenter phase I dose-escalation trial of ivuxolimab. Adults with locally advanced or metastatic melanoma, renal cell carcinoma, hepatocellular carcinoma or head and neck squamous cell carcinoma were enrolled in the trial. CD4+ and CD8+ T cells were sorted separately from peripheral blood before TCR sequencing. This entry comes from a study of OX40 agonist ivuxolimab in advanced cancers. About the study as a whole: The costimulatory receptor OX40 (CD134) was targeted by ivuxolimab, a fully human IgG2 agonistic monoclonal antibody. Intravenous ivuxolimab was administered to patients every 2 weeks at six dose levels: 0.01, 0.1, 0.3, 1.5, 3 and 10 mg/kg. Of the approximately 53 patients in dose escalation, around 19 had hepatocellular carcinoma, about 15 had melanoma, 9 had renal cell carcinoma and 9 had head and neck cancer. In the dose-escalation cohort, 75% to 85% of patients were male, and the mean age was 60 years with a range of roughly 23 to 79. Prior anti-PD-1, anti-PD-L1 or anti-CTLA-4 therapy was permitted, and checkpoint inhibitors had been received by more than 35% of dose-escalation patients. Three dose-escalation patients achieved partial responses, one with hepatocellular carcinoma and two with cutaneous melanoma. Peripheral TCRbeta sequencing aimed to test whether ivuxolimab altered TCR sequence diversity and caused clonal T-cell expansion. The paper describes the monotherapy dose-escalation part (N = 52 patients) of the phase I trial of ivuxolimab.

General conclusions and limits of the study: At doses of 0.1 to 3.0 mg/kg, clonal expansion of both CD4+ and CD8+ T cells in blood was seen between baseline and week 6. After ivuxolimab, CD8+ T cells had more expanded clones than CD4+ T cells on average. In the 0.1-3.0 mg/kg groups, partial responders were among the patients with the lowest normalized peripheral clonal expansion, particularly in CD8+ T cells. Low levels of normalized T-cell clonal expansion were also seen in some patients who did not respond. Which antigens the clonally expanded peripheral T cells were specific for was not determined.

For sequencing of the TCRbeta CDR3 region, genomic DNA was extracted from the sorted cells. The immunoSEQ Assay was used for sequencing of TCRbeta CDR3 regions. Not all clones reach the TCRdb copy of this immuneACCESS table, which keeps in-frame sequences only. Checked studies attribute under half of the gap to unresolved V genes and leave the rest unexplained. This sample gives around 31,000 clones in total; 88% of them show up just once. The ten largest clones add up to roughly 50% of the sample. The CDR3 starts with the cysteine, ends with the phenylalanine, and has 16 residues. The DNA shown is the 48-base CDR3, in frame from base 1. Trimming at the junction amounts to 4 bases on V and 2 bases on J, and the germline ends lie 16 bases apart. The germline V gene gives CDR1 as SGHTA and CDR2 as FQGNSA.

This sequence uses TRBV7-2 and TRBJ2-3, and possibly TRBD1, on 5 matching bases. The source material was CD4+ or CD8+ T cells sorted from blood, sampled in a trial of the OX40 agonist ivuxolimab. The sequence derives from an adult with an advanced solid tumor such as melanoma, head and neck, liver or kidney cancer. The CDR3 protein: CASSSSETVYTDTQYF. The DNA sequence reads TGTGCCAGCAGCTCCTCCGAGACAGTCTACACAGATACGCAGTATTTT. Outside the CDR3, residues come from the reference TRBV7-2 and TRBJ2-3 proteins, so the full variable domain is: GAGVSQSPSNKVTEKGKDVELRCDPISGHTALYWYRQSLGQGLEFLIYFQGNSAPDKSGLPSDRFSAERTGGSVSTLTIQRTQQEDSAVYLCASSSSETVYTDTQYFGPGTRLTVL.